These 23 T cell receptor beta chains came from one sample sequenced in a study of T-cell memory formation after mild COVID-19. TCRdb re-analysed the 5' RACE reads in MiXCR, keeping a single row per CDR3 protein. The repertoire holds more than 250,000 distinct CDR3 sequences, with roughly 15% as singletons. The sample taken for sequencing was PBMCs or a T cell subset sorted from them (not recorded which). Receptors originate from a man in his late teens or twenties who had mild COVID-19 (a few samples of this study predate the infection). Cell type and time point are not known.

The CDR3 sequence is CASSGRGSYGYTF. DNA of the CDR3: TGTGCCAGCAGCGGCAGGGGGTCTTATGGCTACACCTTC. This sequence joins TRBV7-2 and TRBJ1-2; TRBD1 agrees at 7 bases. The length of the CDR3 is 13 residues. With 5 bases clipped from V and 5 bases from J, the junction kept 5 bases outside the gene matches. From germline, CDR1 is SGHTA and CDR2 FQGNSA.

This clonotype was counted a few times. The chain has TRBV12-3 or TRBV12-4 and TRBJ2-2; D uncertain. The CDR3 is 13 residues long. Deletions cut 6 bases from V and 6 bases from J, with 11 bases between. The CDR3 sequence is CASRSQAPGELFF. CDR3 DNA sequence: TGTGCCAGCAGATCCCAGGCGCCCGGGGAGCTGTTTTTT.

This clonotype came up many times. The chain combines TRBV20-1 with TRBJ1-2; no definite D call. CDR1 DFQATT and CDR2 SNEGSKA come from the germline V gene (reference sequence). The CDR3 sequence is 11 residues long. Trimming took 6 bases from V and 5 from J, leaving 10 bases between them. CDR3 bases: TGCAGTGCCCAAGGAGGGTATGGCTACACCTTC. Translating gives CSAQGGYGYTF.

This clonotype was observed a few times. The chain uses TRBV7-2 and TRBJ1-2; a possible D gene is TRBD1 (6 bases). Germline V gene data show CDR1 as SGHTA and CDR2 as FQGNSA. The CDR3 totals 13 residues. Trimming stripped 2 bases from V and 8 bases from J, with 12 bases between. CDR3 sequence: CASSLSDSIGYTF. The CDR3 DNA sequence: TGTGCCAGCAGCTTATCGGACAGTATCGGCTACACCTTC. Together with reference TRBV7-2 and TRBJ1-2, the CDR3 gives the full variable domain: GAGVSQSPSNKVTEKGKDVELRCDPISGHTALYWYRQSLGQGLEFLIYFQGNSAPDKSGLPSDRFSAERTGGSVSTLTIQRTQQEDSAVYLCASSLSDSIGYTFGSGTRLTVV.

V and J are TRBV29-1 and TRBJ2-2; 9 bases are shared with TRBD1. CDR1 is SQVTM, CDR2 ANQGSEA, per germline. The V and J ends lost 7 bases and 4 bases, in that order; junction bases with no gene match: 1. The CDR3 spans 12 residues. The DNA of the CDR3 is TGCAGCGGGACAGGGGCCACCGGGGAGCTGTTTTTT. Amino acids: CSGTGATGELFF.

This clonotype was counted only a few times. The chain carries TRBV7-9 and TRBJ2-3; TRBD1 is a possible D gene (5 bases). V was trimmed by 11 bases and J by 2 bases, leaving 14 bases between them. This CDR3 has 13 amino acids. From germline, CDR1 is SEHNR and CDR2 FQNEAQ (reference sequence). The CDR3 is CAGMGPLTDTQYF. In nucleotides, the CDR3 is TGTGCCGGAATGGGGCCCCTCACAGATACGCAGTATTTT.

The V call is TRBV4-1, the J call TRBJ2-3, with TRBD2 identical over 11 bases. Trimming cost V 4 bases and J 1 base; bases outside gene matches: 4. The CDR3 totals 16 residues. Germline V CDR1 and CDR2: MGHRA, YSYEKL. In DNA form, the CDR3 reads TGCGCCAGCAGCCGAGATAGCGGGGGGGGCACAGATACGCAGTATTTT. Translating gives CASSRDSGGGTDTQYF.

In its sample, this clonotype ranks as medium-sized. V and J are TRBV7-2 and TRBJ2-5, with 8 nucleotides matching TRBD2. Looked up from germline, CDR1 is SGHTA and CDR2 is FQGNSA. The CDR3 runs 14 residues. V shed 4 bases and J 4 bases; nucleotides not matched to a gene: 5. The CDR3 nucleotides are TGTGCCAGCAGCTCCGGGGGGGCCCCAGAGACCCAGTACTTC. Encoded protein: CASSSGGAPETQYF. Complete variable domain (other parts from reference TRBV7-2 and TRBJ2-5): GAGVSQSPSNKVTEKGKDVELRCDPISGHTALYWYRQSLGQGLEFLIYFQGNSAPDKSGLPSDRFSAERTGGSVSTLTIQRTQQEDSAVYLCASSSGGAPETQYFGPGTRLLVL.

This clonotype was found many times. The chain carries TRBV5-6 and TRBJ2-3, with D perhaps matching TRBD2 (7 bases). With 2 bases removed from V and 1 base from J, the gap between germline ends came to 8 bases. The CDR3 contains 14 residues. Germline CDR1 reads SGHDT; CDR2 reads YYEEEE. The CDR3 loop is CASSFGGRTDTQYF. CDR3 in DNA: TGTGCCAGCAGCTTCGGGGGGCGCACAGATACGCAGTATTTT.

In its sample, this clonotype was seen a few times. CDR3 coding DNA: TGTGCCTGCAGCACCCAGGGTAATCAGCCCCAGCATTTT. Encoded protein: CACSTQGNQPQHF. The V and J genes are TRBV30 and TRBJ1-5; maybe TRBD1 (5 bases). Germline V lookup: CDR1 GTSNPN, CDR2 SVGIG (reference sequence). V shed 6 bases and J shed 4 bases, with 13 bases lying between them. CDR3 length equals 13 residues.

This chain uses TRBV4-1 with TRBJ1-6; D not resolved. Germline lookup yields CDR1 MGHRA and CDR2 YSYEKL. V dropped 1 base and J dropped 6 bases, with 16 bases sitting between them. The CDR3 spans 17 residues. The CDR3 protein is CASSQGRARTTNSPLHF. In DNA form, the CDR3 reads TGCGCCAGCAGCCAAGGCCGCGCCCGGACGACTAATTCACCCCTCCACTTT.

The J gene is TRBJ2-3, the V gene TRBV4-2; possibly TRBD2 for D (7 bases). V was shortened by 1 base and J by 5 bases, with 13 bases between the two germline ends. The CDR3 is 15 amino acids. In germline, CDR1 is LGHNA, CDR2 YNFKEQ. The CDR3 DNA reads TGTGCCAGCAGCCAAGCTGCGGGGGCCGGAGATACGCAGTATTTT. It specifies CASSQAAGAGDTQYF.

The sample holds a few counts of this clonotype. The V gene is TRBV6-6, the J gene TRBJ2-5, with TRBD2 identical over 10 bases. The CDR3 has 16 amino acids. Unmatched junction bases numbered 13, after V lost 8 bases and J lost 4 bases. Per the germline V gene, CDR1 is MNHNY and CDR2 is SVGAGI (reference sequence). CDR3 region: CASRRTSGVGGETQYF. The CDR3 nucleotides read TGTGCCAGCCGCCGAACTAGCGGGGTTGGGGGAGAGACCCAGTACTTC.

There are a few counts of this clonotype. CDR3 sequence reads: CASSLGRTVFQNIQYF. DNA for the CDR3: TGTGCCAGCAGCTTAGGACGGACCGTATTCCAAAACATTCAGTACTTC. V usage is TRBV7-2 and J usage is TRBJ2-4; D is undetermined. The V and J ends lost 1 base and 5 bases respectively, with 15 bases between them. Looked up from germline, CDR1 is SGHTA and CDR2 is FQGNSA. There are 16 residues in the CDR3. The full variable domain, in which reference TRBV7-2 and TRBJ2-4 provide the parts outside the CDR3, is GAGVSQSPSNKVTEKGKDVELRCDPISGHTALYWYRQSLGQGLEFLIYFQGNSAPDKSGLPSDRFSAERTGGSVSTLTIQRTQQEDSAVYLCASSLGRTVFQNIQYFGAGTRLSVL.

This chain uses TRBV12-3 or TRBV12-4 with TRBJ1-5; D ambiguous. V was shortened by 7 bases and J by 4 bases, with 14 bases between the two germline ends. This CDR3 comprises 14 residues. CDR3 in DNA: TGTGCCAGCACTCGACTGGGGATAAATCAGCCCCAGCATTTT. It yields the protein CASTRLGINQPQHF.

The gene calls are TRBV18 and TRBJ2-4; TRBD1 might be the D (5 bases). Germline values: CDR1 KGHSH, CDR2 LQKENI. The CDR3 consists of 16 residues. Trimming pared 1 base from V and 3 bases from J, leaving 13 bases between. CDR3 bases: TGTGCCAGCTCACCACGCAGGGCCGAAGGCAAAAACATTCAGTACTTC. Translation: CASSPRRAEGKNIQYF.

This chain links TRBV4-3 with TRBJ1-2, with D unresolved. The CDR3 runs 13 residues. The ends were cut back, 0 bases at V and 2 bases at J, with 4 bases in the middle. CDR1 and CDR2 from the germline V gene are LGHNA and YSLEER. CDR3 DNA: TGCGCCAGCAGCCAAGAACAGAACTATGGCTACACCTTC. Protein sequence: CASSQEQNYGYTF.

This chain joins TRBV6-2 or TRBV6-3 and TRBJ1-2, with D possibly TRBD1 on 5 matching bases. Trimming removed 10 bases at V and 4 bases at J, with 13 bases between. Germline values: CDR1 MNHEY, CDR2 SVGEGT. This CDR3 spans 12 amino acids. The CDR3 region has the DNA TGTGCCACAAGGGGAGACGCCTATGGCTACACCTTC. It is translated as CATRGDAYGYTF.

This clonotype was counted only a few times. The chain has TRBV7-2 and TRBJ2-5; D assignment may be TRBD1 or TRBD2 (5 bases each). This CDR3 spans 15 amino acids. V shed 1 base and J shed 1 base, with 10 bases lying between them. Germline V gene data show CDR1 as SGHTA and CDR2 as FQGNSA. This CDR3 reads CASSLGSGAQETQYF. Written as DNA, the CDR3 is TGTGCCAGCAGCTTAGGATCCGGGGCCCAAGAGACCCAGTACTTC.

This chain links TRBV6-5 with TRBJ2-2, with D unclear. Trimming left V 6 bases short and J 8 bases short, with 16 bases between. This CDR3 has 14 amino acids. From germline, CDR1 is MNHEY and CDR2 SVGAGI. CDR3 residues: CASSQTTVPGELFF. DNA for the CDR3: TGTGCCAGCAGCCAGACCACGGTCCCGGGGGAGCTGTTTTTT.

V usage is TRBV6-2 or TRBV6-3 and J usage is TRBJ2-7; no firm D call. V lost 6 bases, J lost 7 bases, and 13 bases lay in between. The CDR3 consists of 12 residues. CDR1 is MNHEY, CDR2 SVGEGT, per germline. The CDR3 DNA sequence: TGTGCCAGCAGATCGGAGAGCAGGGAGCAGTACGTC. It specifies CASRSESREQYV.

V gene TRBV21-1 combines with J gene TRBJ2-4; TRBD1 is taken as the D call from the table, unchecked against the DNA. TRBV21-1 is shown as a pseudogene. The CDR3 has 20 amino acids. CDR3 DNA: TGTGCCAGCAGTCCCCAGGGCAGGGGAAGGTCCACATATCTGGGTGACATTCAGTACTTC. Protein: CASSPQGRGRSTYLGDIQYF.

For the CDR3, the DNA is TGCAGTGCTAGAGTCCCGAACTACGAGCAGTACGTC. This sequence encodes CSARVPNYEQYV. J is TRBJ2-7 and V is TRBV20-1; D is ambiguous. This CDR3 comprises 12 residues. V gave up 1 base and J gave up 3 bases, with 7 bases separating them. Germline V gene lookup returns CDR1 DFQATT and CDR2 SNEGSKA (reference sequence).